This entry lists 8 T cell receptor gamma chains sequenced from one sample in a study of intestinal T cells in coeliac disease. TRG repertoires were amplified with LymphoTrack primers from 200 ng of biopsy DNA. TCRdb redid the clone calls on the multiplex PCR reads with CATT. This table has roughly 710 gamma-chain clones, roughly 50% appearing once. Ten formalin-fixed paraffin-embedded scrolls, each 5 µm thick, supplied each case's genomic DNA. The sequenced sample was a duodenal biopsy. These receptors all come from a human donor with celiac disease.

This clone ranks as large (0.1 to 1%). The chain combines TRGV2 with TRGJP2. The ends lost 3 bases at V and 3 bases at J; junction bases unmatched: 10. CDR1 is EGSNGY, CDR2 YDSYNSKV, per germline. The CDR3 covers 16 residues. The CDR3, as DNA: TGTGCCACCTGGGACCCCCGGGGTGGTAGTGATTGGATCAAGACGTTT. This sequence encodes CATWDPRGGSDWIKTF.

The rearrangement links TRGV3 to TRGJ1 or TRGJ2. Germline V gene sequence: CDR1 VTNTFY, CDR2 YDVSTARD (reference sequence). This CDR3 region has 13 residues. V shed 3 bases and J 10 bases; nucleotides not matched to a gene: 12. The CDR3 nucleotides read TGTGCCACCTGGGACGGGGGTATTATAAAGAAACTCTTT. Its translation is CATWDGGIIKKLF.

This clone is categorized as large. This sequence joins TRGV2 and TRGJ1 or TRGJ2. Per germline, CDR1 EGSNGY and CDR2 YDSYNSKV. CDR3 length: 12 residues. The V segment lost 0 bases and the J segment 8 bases; nucleotides outside the gene matches: 4. The CDR3 region has the DNA TGTGCCACCTGGGACGGGCCGGATAAGAAACTCTTT. This sequence encodes CATWDGPDKKLF.

This clone was observed a few times. V is TRGV9 and J is TRGJ1 or TRGJ2. Germline CDR1 reads GITISATS; CDR2 reads ISYDGTV (reference sequence). CDR3 length equals 12 residues. Trimming removed 3 bases from V and 13 bases from J; junction bases left unmatched: 12. The DNA of the CDR3 is TGTGCCTTGTGGGAGTACCCTATAAGTAAACTCTTT. Amino acids: CALWEYPISKLF.

Details on this clone: TCRdb's listed protein matches a much larger clone and diverges from this DNA's translation at residue 15, likely through a read error; the protein shown comes from the DNA. The gene calls are TRGV10 and TRGJP1. Matching the DNA end better, TRGJP makes the J call doubtful. Being an ORF, TRGV10 has a function that is uncertain. This CDR3 spans 16 amino acids. The CDR3 nucleotides are TGTGCTGCGTGGGCAACGTCCAATACCACTGGTTGGTTCAAGGTATTT. Translated: CAAWATSNTTGWFKVF.

CDR3 sequence (DNA): TGTGCCACCTGGGACGGGTCTGTCTCTTATAGTAGTGATTGGATCAAGACGTTT. Translated: CATWDGSVSYSSDWIKTF. This rearrangement joins TRGV2 to TRGJP2. Germline V lookup: CDR1 EGSNGY, CDR2 YDSYNSKV. J gave up 0 bases and V 0 bases, and 10 bases lay outside the gene matches. CDR3 length: 18 amino acids.

The chain is built from TRGV2 and TRGJP2. Per germline, CDR1 EGSNGY and CDR2 YDSYNSKV. The V and J ends lost 0 bases and 10 bases, in that order; junction bases with no gene match: 14. The CDR3 has 16 residues. Written as DNA, the CDR3 is TGTGCCACCTGGGACGGGCAAACCGGACGGCTTTGGATCAAGACGTTT. Translated, it gives CATWDGQTGRLWIKTF.

Only a few counts were recorded for this clone. CDR3 DNA sequence: TGTGCTGCGTGGGAGAAAAATTATTATAAGAAACTCTTT. It encodes CAAWEKNYYKKLF. V is TRGV10 and J is TRGJ1 or TRGJ2. TRGV10 qualifies as an ORF whose function is uncertain. The V segment lost 8 bases and the J segment 1 base; nucleotides outside the gene matches: 6. The CDR3 consists of 13 residues.